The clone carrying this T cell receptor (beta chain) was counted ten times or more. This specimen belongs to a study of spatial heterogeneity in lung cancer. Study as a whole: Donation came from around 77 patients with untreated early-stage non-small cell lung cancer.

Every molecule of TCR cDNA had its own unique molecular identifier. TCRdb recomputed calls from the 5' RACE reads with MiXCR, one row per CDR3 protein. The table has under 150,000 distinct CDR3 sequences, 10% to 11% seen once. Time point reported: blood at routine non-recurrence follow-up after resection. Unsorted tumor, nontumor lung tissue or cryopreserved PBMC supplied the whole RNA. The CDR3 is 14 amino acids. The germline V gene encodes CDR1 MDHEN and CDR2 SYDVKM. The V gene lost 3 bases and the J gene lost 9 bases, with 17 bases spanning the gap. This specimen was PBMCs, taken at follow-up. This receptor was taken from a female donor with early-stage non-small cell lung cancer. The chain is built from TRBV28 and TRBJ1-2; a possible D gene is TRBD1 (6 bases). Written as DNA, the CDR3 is TGTGCCAGCAGTTTGGAGATACGGGGGCGAAGCTACACCTTC. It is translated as CASSLEIRGRSYTF.